This T cell receptor beta chain was observed in a study of CD8 T cells in ankylosing spondylitis. This CDR3 region has 15 residues. Trimming took 8 bases from V and 2 from J; bases not matched to a gene: 7. Germline V gene data show CDR1 as MNHEY and CDR2 as SMNVEV (reference sequence). The study, taken as a whole, reports: Typical of ankylosing spondylitis blood, it appeared, was a TCR beta motif of roughly eight highly homologous variants. Both synovial fluid and blood in reactive arthritis had previously been reported to carry some motif variants. Within matched ankylosing spondylitis synovial fluid, disease-linked clones were reportedly significantly enriched.

TCR beta libraries were made by quantitative 5'-RACE with molecular barcodes. TCRdb itself ran the 5' RACE reads through MiXCR, one entry per CDR3 protein. Of roughly 230,000 distinct CDR3 sequences in the sample, approximately 20% are singletons; the top ten hold more than 25%. This clonotype has just a few counts. Its antigen is not identified. The chain recombines TRBV27 with TRBJ2-7; 12 bases match TRBD2. This receptor was taken from a male donor with ankylosing spondylitis or in good health (not recorded which). Material for sequencing was blood, either unsorted or a sorted T cell fraction (not recorded which). This chain's CDR3 is CASRPLAGGPYEQYF. CDR3 DNA: TGTGCCAGCCGTCCTCTAGCGGGAGGGCCCTACGAGCAGTACTTC.